This TCR beta chain is drawn from a study of blood T cell repertoires in COVID-19. Looking at the study overall: The United States, Italy and Spain were the sources of the acute and convalescent COVID-19 samples. The analysed material was cDNA or gDNA that came from T cells, B-cell-depleted T cells, or PBMCs.

Per germline, CDR1 LGHDT and CDR2 YNNKEL (reference sequence). The CDR3 extends over 13 amino acids. Trimming shortened V by 4 bases and J by 8 bases, and 13 bases separated the two germline ends. Original data processing: Estimated nucleated cell counts came from reference gene primer amplification. The assay was immunoSEQ multiplex PCR, and TCRdb's table has in-frame clones only and misses some. V, J and clone size are those of that table, while D and trimming were read from the DNA. The repertoire consists of some 70,000 clones, with 65% to 80% occurring once and the leading ten covering around a tenth.

This sequence was found in a woman in her forties or fifties with acute or convalescent COVID-19. Sequences were obtained from peripheral blood. V is TRBV3-1 (or the pseudogene TRBV3-2) and J is TRBJ2-3; a possible D gene is TRBD2 (5 bases). CDR3 sequence: CASSPQLGGTQYF. DNA for the CDR3: TGTGCCAGCAGCCCCCAACTAGGAGGTACGCAGTATTTT.